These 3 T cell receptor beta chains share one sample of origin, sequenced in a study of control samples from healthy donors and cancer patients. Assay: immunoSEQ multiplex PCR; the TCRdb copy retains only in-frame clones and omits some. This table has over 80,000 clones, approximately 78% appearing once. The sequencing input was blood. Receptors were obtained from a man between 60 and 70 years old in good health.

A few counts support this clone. In DNA form, the CDR3 reads TGCGCCAGCAGCCAGGAACTGGAACCCCTCCACTTT. Translated: CASSQELEPLHF. The chain recombines TRBV4-1 with TRBJ1-6; D not certain. Trimming pared 3 bases from V and 12 bases from J, leaving 9 bases between. The CDR3 totals 12 residues. Germline V gene sequence: CDR1 MGHRA, CDR2 YSYEKL.

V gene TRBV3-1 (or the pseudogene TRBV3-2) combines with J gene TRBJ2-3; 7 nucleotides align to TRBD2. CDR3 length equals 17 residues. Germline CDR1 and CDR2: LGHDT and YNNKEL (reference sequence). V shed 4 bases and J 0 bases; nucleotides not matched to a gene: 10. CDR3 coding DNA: TGTGCCAGCAGCCCAACCCCGGGTAGCGGGAGCACAGATACGCAGTATTTT. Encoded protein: CASSPTPGSGSTDTQYF.

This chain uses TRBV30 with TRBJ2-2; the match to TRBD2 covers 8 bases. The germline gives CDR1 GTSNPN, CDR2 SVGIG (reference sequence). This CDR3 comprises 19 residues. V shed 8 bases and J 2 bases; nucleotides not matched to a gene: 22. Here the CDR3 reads CASGGTGTYLPINTGELFF. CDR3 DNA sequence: TGTGCCAGCGGGGGAACCGGGACTTACCTCCCCATAAACACCGGGGAGCTGTTTTTT. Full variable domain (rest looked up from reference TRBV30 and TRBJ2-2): SQTIHQWPATLVQPVGSPLSLECTVEGTSNPNLYWYRQAAGRGLQLLFYSVGIGQISSEVPQNLSASRPQDRQFILSSKKLLLSDSGFYLCASGGTGTYLPINTGELFFGEGSRLTVL.